Below, 23 T cell receptor beta chains from the same sample are listed, as sequenced in a study of blood T cell repertoires in COVID-19. Data came from immunoSEQ multiplex PCR; TCRdb stores just in-frame clones and leaves some out. The profile shows just under 350,000 clones, about nine tenths of them singletons. Sequencing was carried out using peripheral blood. The receptors originated from a woman aged 65 to 85 with COVID-19, enrolled during active disease.

The V and J genes are TRBV2 and TRBJ2-5; 7 bases are shared with TRBD1. V trimming: 7 bases; J trimming: 4 bases; junction bases outside the gene matches: 9. The CDR3 contains 14 residues. Germline CDR1 is SNHLY and CDR2 is FYNNEI. Written as DNA, the CDR3 is TGTGCCAGCAATCGGGCAGGGGGTATAGAGACCCAGTACTTC. Protein sequence: CASNRAGGIETQYF.

V is TRBV28 and J is TRBJ1-1; D is unresolved. Germline V gene sequence: CDR1 MDHEN, CDR2 SYDVKM. The V end was cut by 3 bases, the J end by 1 base, with 6 bases between. The CDR3 runs to 13 residues. CDR3 region: CASSFQQNTEAFF. The CDR3 region has the DNA TGTGCCAGCAGTTTTCAACAGAACACTGAAGCTTTCTTT.

The rearrangement links TRBV3-1 (or the pseudogene TRBV3-2) to TRBJ2-1; D remains unclear. CDR3 size: 14 residues. V gave up 5 bases and J gave up 0 bases, with 8 bases separating them. Germline loops: CDR1 LGHDT, CDR2 YNNKEL (reference sequence). The CDR3 protein is CASSTSGSYNEQFF. The CDR3 DNA reads TGTGCCAGCAGCACGTCGGGCTCCTACAATGAGCAGTTCTTC.

The chain uses TRBV9 and TRBJ2-3; 7 bases line up with TRBD2. Trimming cost V 3 bases and J 4 bases; bases outside gene matches: 5. The CDR3 extends over 14 amino acids. CDR1 and CDR2 from the germline V gene are SGDLS and YYNGEE. CDR3 DNA: TGTGCCAGCAGCGCGGGGGGAGGGCCAGATACGCAGTATTTT. This encodes CASSAGGGPDTQYF.

This clone was seen a single time. V is TRBV7-2 and J is TRBJ1-6; maybe TRBD1 (6 bases). CDR1 and CDR2 (germline): SGHTA, FQGNSA. Trimming left V 4 bases short and J 6 bases short, with 13 bases between. This CDR3 contains 15 residues. The CDR3 nucleotides read TGTGCCAGCAGCTCCTACCGGGGGGCTAATTCACCCCTCCACTTT. Amino acids: CASSSYRGANSPLHF.

This rearrangement joins TRBV27 to TRBJ2-5; D might be TRBD1 (6 bases). Trimming removed 4 bases at V and 2 bases at J, with 14 bases between. Germline CDR1 reads MNHEY; CDR2 reads SMNVEV (reference sequence). The CDR3 loop spans 15 amino acids. CDR3 bases: TGTGCCAGCAGTTCCTCGACAGGCCCTCAAGAGACCCAGTACTTC. This translates into CASSSSTGPQETQYF.

V gene TRBV19 combines with J gene TRBJ1-2; D possibly corresponds to TRBD1 (5 bases). Trimming removed 0 bases at V and 5 bases at J, with 7 bases between. Germline V CDR1 and CDR2: LNHDA, SQIVND (reference sequence). This CDR3 comprises 13 residues. This CDR3 is CASSIDDRYGYTF. In DNA form, the CDR3 reads TGTGCCAGTAGTATAGACGACAGATATGGCTACACCTTC.

V gene TRBV29-1 combines with J gene TRBJ2-1; D perhaps matches TRBD2 (5 bases). Germline assignment: CDR1 SQVTM and CDR2 ANQGSEA. The V end lost 5 bases, the J end lost 2 bases, and 13 bases lay between the germline ends. The CDR3 sequence is 14 residues long. CDR3 in amino acids: CSVTEGGTYNEQFF. The CDR3 nucleotides are TGCAGCGTTACCGAGGGTGGCACCTACAATGAGCAGTTCTTC.

The chain combines TRBV5-1 with TRBJ2-1, with TRBD1 identical over 9 bases. This CDR3 region has 14 residues. Germline lookup yields CDR1 SGHRS and CDR2 YFSETQ. V lost 4 bases to trimming and J lost 7 bases; unmatched junction nucleotides: 6. CDR3 nucleotides: TGCGCCAGCAGCAACCGGGACAGGGTAAATGAGCAGTTCTTC. Translating it yields CASSNRDRVNEQFF.

This clone has a handful of counts. The J gene is TRBJ1-1, the V gene TRBV27; possible D gene TRBD1, 6 bases. Trimming took 0 bases from V and 8 from J, leaving 10 bases between them. CDR1 is MNHEY, CDR2 SMNVEV, per germline (reference sequence). This CDR3 comprises 13 residues. CDR3 nucleotides: TGTGCCAGCAGTTTATCGGCTCAGGGGGAAGCTTTCTTT. Protein product: CASSLSAQGEAFF.

The chain links TRBV5-4 to TRBJ1-2, with D unresolved. Germline lookup yields CDR1 SGHNT and CDR2 YYREEE (reference sequence). The CDR3 has 15 amino acids. V lost 3 bases and J lost 5, with 17 bases in between. As DNA, the CDR3 is TGTGCCAGCAGCTCGGGAGGGCCCGGGCTTTATGGCTACACCTTC. Its protein product is CASSSGGPGLYGYTF.

The count of this clone is one. The chain has TRBV10-1 and TRBJ2-3; D possibly corresponds to TRBD1 (5 bases). The CDR3 is 14 amino acids. V lost 3 bases and J lost 3, with 10 bases in between. Looked up from germline, CDR1 is WNHNN and CDR2 is SYGVQD (reference sequence). CDR3 in DNA: TGCGCCAGCAGTGAAGGGGAATGGACAGATACGCAGTATTTT. Its protein product is CASSEGEWTDTQYF.

The chain couples TRBV7-2 to TRBJ2-1, with 11 bases that match TRBD2. Germline V gives CDR1 SGHTA, CDR2 FQGNSA. The CDR3 covers 14 residues. The V and J ends lost 6 bases and 8 bases, in that order; junction bases with no gene match: 6. CDR3 sequence reads: CASRFSSGGHEQFF. The CDR3 DNA sequence: TGTGCCAGCAGATTTTCTAGCGGGGGGCATGAGCAGTTCTTC.

This clone is a singleton in its sample. V gene TRBV29-1 combines with J gene TRBJ2-1; tentative D call: TRBD2 (6 bases). The CDR3 is 13 amino acids. In germline, CDR1 is SQVTM, CDR2 ANQGSEA. Trimming pared 5 bases from V and 9 bases from J, leaving 17 bases between. Here the CDR3 DNA reads TGCAGCGTTTTCCCCTTTAGCGGCAGTGAGCAGTTCTTC. This codes for CSVFPFSGSEQFF.

There are many counts of this clone. V gene TRBV3-1 (or the pseudogene TRBV3-2) combines with J gene TRBJ1-5; 8 bases agree with TRBD1. The CDR3 sequence is 14 residues long. CDR1 LGHDT and CDR2 YNNKEL come from the germline V gene (reference sequence). The V and J ends lost 4 bases and 7 bases, in that order; junction bases with no gene match: 6. CDR3 sequence: CASSLGQVMQPQHF. The CDR3 bases are TGTGCCAGCAGCCTGGGACAGGTTATGCAGCCCCAGCATTTT.

The J gene is TRBJ1-5, the V gene TRBV11-2; D gene ambiguous. V gave up 2 bases and J gave up 3 bases, with 14 bases separating them. In germline, CDR1 is SGHAT, CDR2 FQNNGV. The CDR3 sequence is 16 residues long. The CDR3 nucleotides read TGTGCCAGCAGCTTACCCGGGCGGGATCCCAATCAGCCCCAGCATTTT. Amino acids: CASSLPGRDPNQPQHF. The variable domain in full, completed from reference TRBV11-2 and TRBJ1-5, reads EAGVAQSPRYKIIEKRQSVAFWCNPISGHATLYWYQQILGQGPKLLIQFQNNGVVDDSQLPKDRFSAERLKGVDSTLKIQPAKLEDSAVYLCASSLPGRDPNQPQHFGDGTRLSIL.

The genes are TRBV23-1 and TRBJ1-1; D is undetermined. Being an ORF, TRBV23-1 has a function that is uncertain. V dropped 3 bases and J dropped 7 bases, with 12 bases sitting between them. CDR3 length equals 13 residues. Written as DNA, the CDR3 is TGCGCCAGCAGTCATGTCGTAAGGAGTGAAGCTTTCTTT. Protein sequence: CASSHVVRSEAFF.

The V and J genes are TRBV14 and TRBJ1-2, with unresolved D. Trimming took off 1 base at V and 8 bases at J, with 17 bases between the two ends. Germline V gives CDR1 SGHDN, CDR2 FVKESK. CDR3 size: 15 residues. CDR3 amino acids: CASSQAGSPDGGYTF. CDR3 nucleotides: TGTGCCAGCAGCCAAGCGGGGAGCCCCGACGGGGGCTACACCTTC.

The CDR3 is CASSPSGAPNNEQFF. In DNA form, the CDR3 reads TGTGCCAGCAGCCCCAGCGGGGCTCCCAACAATGAGCAGTTCTTC. J is TRBJ2-1 and V is TRBV9; 7 bases are shared with TRBD2. Unmatched junction bases numbered 9, after V lost 4 bases and J lost 5 bases. The CDR3 is made up of 15 amino acids. Per germline, CDR1 SGDLS and CDR2 YYNGEE.

The genes are TRBV6-5 and TRBJ1-2; D gene ambiguous. In germline, CDR1 is MNHEY, CDR2 SVGAGI. Deletions cut 6 bases from V and 6 bases from J, with 17 bases between. CDR3 size: 14 residues. The CDR3 sequence is CASRPTSSSHGYTF. In nucleotides, the CDR3 is TGTGCCAGCAGACCTACCTCTTCCTCCCATGGCTACACCTTC.

The V and J genes are TRBV4-1 and TRBJ2-2, with a possible D match to TRBD2 (6 bases). The germline gives CDR1 MGHRA, CDR2 YSYEKL. The CDR3 contains 17 residues. Trimming took 4 bases from V and 0 from J, leaving 15 bases between them. CDR3 in amino acids: CASSPGSPAANTGELFF. CDR3 nucleotide sequence: TGCGCCAGCAGCCCCGGGAGTCCTGCCGCGAACACCGGGGAGCTGTTTTTT.

This clone was recorded once. This rearrangement joins TRBV25-1 to TRBJ1-1; no reliable D call. This CDR3 is built from 15 residues. Trimming removed 2 bases at V and 1 base at J, with 11 bases between. The V gene's germline CDR1 is MGHDK and CDR2 SYGVNS. The CDR3 spells CASSEARVGNTEAFF. The CDR3, as DNA: TGTGCCAGCAGTGAAGCGAGGGTAGGGAACACTGAAGCTTTCTTT.

This chain uses TRBV19 with TRBJ1-5; D remains unclear. CDR1 LNHDA and CDR2 SQIVND come from the germline V gene (reference sequence). The CDR3 contains 15 residues. V shed 1 base and J shed 4 bases, with 11 bases lying between them. The CDR3 here is CASSIVLGGNQPQHF. The CDR3 DNA is TGTGCCAGTAGTATAGTCCTGGGAGGTAATCAGCCCCAGCATTTT.